Listed below are T cell receptor beta chains from one sample, sequenced in a study of blood T cell repertoires in COVID-19. The repertoire was sequenced with immunoSEQ multiplex PCR; TCRdb's copy has only in-frame clones and lacks some. Of 55,000 to 75,000 clones in the sample, over 85% were seen once. What was sequenced was peripheral blood. The receptors shown here come from a man in his sixties with acute or convalescent COVID-19. CDR3s include the opening cysteine and the closing phenylalanine or tryptophan. Each record gives: V gene, J gene, clone size, D gene, CDR3 protein, CDR3 DNA. A D gene is named only where the DNA matches it firmly. Expanded clones are given a class, and other clones once, few, many or no size at all.

>TRBV5-6|TRBJ2-3|few|NA
CASSLALGFTDTQYF
TGTGCCAGCAGCTTGGCCCTGGGCTTCACAGATACGCAGTATTTT
>TRBV5-1|TRBJ1-4|NA|NA
CASREGSATNEKLFF
TGCGCCAGTAGGGAGGGGTCTGCAACTAATGAAAAACTGTTTTTT
>TRBV3-1/TRBV3-2|TRBJ2-1|NA|NA
CASSPSSFYNEQFF
TGTGCCAGCAGCCCCTCGTCCTTTTACAATGAGCAGTTCTTC
>TRBV14|TRBJ2-2|NA|NA
CASSQNRGRTGELFF
TGTGCCAGCAGCCAAAATAGGGGTAGAACCGGGGAGCTGTTTTTT
>TRBV6-1|TRBJ1-4|NA|NA
CASSEAGARWYEKLFF
TGTGCCAGCAGTGAAGCTGGTGCACGGTGGTATGAAAAACTGTTTTTT
>TRBV27|TRBJ1-2|NA|NA
CASSLAGTQRGHGYTF
TGTGCCAGCTCGCTTGCCGGGACTCAGAGGGGTCATGGCTACACCTTC
>TRBV6-2/TRBV6-3|TRBJ1-2|NA|TRBD1
CASSIRGQGSANYGYTF
TGTGCCAGCAGTATTCGGGGACAGGGTTCGGCTAACTATGGCTACACCTTC
>TRBV21-1|TRBJ2-7|NA|NA
CASSKEVGQGATYF
NA
>TRBV2|TRBJ1-4|NA|NA
CASATALLNEKLFF
TGTGCCAGCGCAACAGCCCTACTTAATGAAAAACTGTTTTTT
>TRBV25-1|TRBJ1-2|NA|NA
CASSVQDSSADRYGYTF
TGTGCCAGCAGTGTGCAAGACAGTTCGGCGGATCGTTATGGCTACACCTTC
>TRBV7-2|TRBJ1-5|NA|NA
CASSPQTVSNQPQHF
TGTGCCAGCAGCCCTCAGACAGTCAGCAATCAGCCCCAGCATTTT
>TRBV6-6|TRBJ1-5|NA|TRBD1
CASSDRVDNQPQHF
TGTGCCAGCTCGGACAGGGTCGACAATCAGCCCCAGCATTTT
>TRBV9|TRBJ2-1|NA|TRBD2
CASSVSGGRGRYNEQFF
TGTGCCAGCAGCGTAAGCGGGGGGCGGGGTAGGTACAATGAGCAGTTCTTC
>TRBV18|TRBJ2-2|NA|NA
CASSPLANTGELFF
TGTGCCAGCTCACCATTAGCGAACACCGGGGAGCTGTTTTTT
>TRBV29-1|TRBJ1-2|few|TRBD1
CSGGQGADGYTF
TGCAGTGGCGGGCAGGGGGCAGATGGCTACACCTTC
>TRBV30|TRBJ1-1|NA|NA
CAWSVGGSGAFF
TGTGCCTGGAGCGTCGGGGGGTCAGGCGCTTTCTTT
>TRBV6-2/TRBV6-3|TRBJ1-4|once|NA
CASSQGSLGEKLFF
TGTGCCAGCAGCCAGGGGTCTCTGGGGGAAAAACTGTTTTTT
>TRBV21-1|TRBJ2-2|NA|NA
CASSKAGSTGELFF
TGTGCCAGCAGCAAAGCGGGGAGCACCGGGGAGCTGTTTTTT
>TRBV11-3|TRBJ1-3|NA|TRBD1
CASSRQGSGNTIYF
TGTGCCAGCAGCCGACAGGGGTCTGGAAACACCATATATTTT
>TRBV7-9|TRBJ1-2|NA|TRBD1
CASSLAETGGNGYTF
TGTGCCAGCAGCTTAGCGGAGACAGGGGGCAATGGCTACACCTTC
>TRBV12-3/TRBV12-4|TRBJ1-1|NA|NA
CASSPSGNTEAFF
TGTGCCAGCAGTCCCTCGGGGAACACTGAAGCTTTCTTT
>TRBV4-1|TRBJ1-1|once|NA
CASSRQENTEAFF
TGCGCCAGCAGCCGACAGGAAAACACTGAAGCTTTCTTT
>TRBV28|TRBJ1-5|NA|TRBD1
CASRGTGGNQPQHF
TGTGCCAGCAGAGGGACAGGGGGCAATCAGCCCCAGCATTTT
>TRBV18|TRBJ1-2|NA|TRBD1
CASSPTGTGVNGYTF
TGTGCCAGCTCACCCACCGGGACAGGGGTCAATGGCTACACCTTC